These T cell receptor beta chains were read from a single sample in a study of blood T cell repertoires in COVID-19. Profiled with immunoSEQ multiplex PCR; TCRdb holds only in-frame clones, not every one. This table holds nearly 200,000 clones, 80% to 85% found once. The sequencing input was PBMCs or T cells enriched from blood (not recorded which). These receptors all come from a man between 40 and 49 years old who had recovered from COVID-19. The CDR3 runs from the conserved cysteine through the conserved F or W. Each record gives: CDR3 DNA, CDR3 protein, clone size, V gene, J gene, D gene. A D gene is named only where the DNA matches it firmly. Rows may omit the clone size; those that give it use once, few, many or a size class.

TGTGCCAGCAGATCCGGGACAGGCGCTCAGCCCCAGCATTTT	CASRSGTGAQPQHF	NA	TRBV2	TRBJ1-5	TRBD1
TGTGCCAGCAGCCAAGTGACAGGGGACTACAATGAGCAGTTCTTC	CASSQVTGDYNEQFF	NA	TRBV3-1/TRBV3-2	TRBJ2-1	TRBD1
TGTGCCAGCTCGGAGACGATCAGAGGTGGCTACACCTTC	CASSETIRGGYTF	NA	TRBV27	TRBJ1-2	NA
TGTGCCAGCAGTATTCAGGGGATTGCTAACCCTGAAGCTTTCTTT	CASSIQGIANPEAFF	once	TRBV28	TRBJ1-1	NA
TGTGCCAGTAGTCCGACGCAGGGGGCCGGGGAGCTGTTTTTT	CASSPTQGAGELFF	NA	TRBV19	TRBJ2-2	TRBD1
TGTGCCAGCAGCACTAGTTCTAACTATGGCTACACCTTC	CASSTSSNYGYTF	NA	TRBV27	TRBJ1-2	NA
TGCGCCAGCAGCCCGGGACAGGGTCTCGGAGCTTTCTTT	CASSPGQGLGAFF	few	TRBV5-1	TRBJ1-1	TRBD1
TGCGCCAGCAGCCCGAATGGGCAGTTCAATCAGCCCCAGCATTTT	CASSPNGQFNQPQHF	NA	TRBV4-3	TRBJ1-5	NA
TGTGCCAGCAGCTTAGTTGAAGCAAACTATGGCTACACCTTC	CASSLVEANYGYTF	NA	TRBV11-3	TRBJ1-2	NA
TGTGCCAGCAGTTTATTATTACGCGGGATTAACTATGGCTACACCTTC	CASSLLLRGINYGYTF	NA	TRBV28	TRBJ1-2	NA